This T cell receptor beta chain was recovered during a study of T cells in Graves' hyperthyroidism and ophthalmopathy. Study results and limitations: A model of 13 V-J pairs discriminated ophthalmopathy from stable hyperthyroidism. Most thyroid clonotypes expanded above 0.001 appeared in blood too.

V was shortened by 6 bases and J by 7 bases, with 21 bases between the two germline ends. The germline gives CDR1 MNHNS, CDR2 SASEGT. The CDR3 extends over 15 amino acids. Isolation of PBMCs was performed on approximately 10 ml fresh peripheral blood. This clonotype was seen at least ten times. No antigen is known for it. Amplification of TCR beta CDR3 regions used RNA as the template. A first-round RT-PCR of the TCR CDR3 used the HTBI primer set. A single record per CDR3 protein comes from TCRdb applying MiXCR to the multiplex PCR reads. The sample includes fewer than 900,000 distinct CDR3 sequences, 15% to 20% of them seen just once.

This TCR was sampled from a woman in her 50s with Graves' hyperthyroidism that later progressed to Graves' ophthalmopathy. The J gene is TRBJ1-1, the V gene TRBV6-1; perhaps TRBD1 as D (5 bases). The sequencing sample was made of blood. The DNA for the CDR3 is TGTGCCAGCAGCCATCTCCCCACAGGCCGTAATGAAGCTTTCTTT. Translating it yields CASSHLPTGRNEAFF.